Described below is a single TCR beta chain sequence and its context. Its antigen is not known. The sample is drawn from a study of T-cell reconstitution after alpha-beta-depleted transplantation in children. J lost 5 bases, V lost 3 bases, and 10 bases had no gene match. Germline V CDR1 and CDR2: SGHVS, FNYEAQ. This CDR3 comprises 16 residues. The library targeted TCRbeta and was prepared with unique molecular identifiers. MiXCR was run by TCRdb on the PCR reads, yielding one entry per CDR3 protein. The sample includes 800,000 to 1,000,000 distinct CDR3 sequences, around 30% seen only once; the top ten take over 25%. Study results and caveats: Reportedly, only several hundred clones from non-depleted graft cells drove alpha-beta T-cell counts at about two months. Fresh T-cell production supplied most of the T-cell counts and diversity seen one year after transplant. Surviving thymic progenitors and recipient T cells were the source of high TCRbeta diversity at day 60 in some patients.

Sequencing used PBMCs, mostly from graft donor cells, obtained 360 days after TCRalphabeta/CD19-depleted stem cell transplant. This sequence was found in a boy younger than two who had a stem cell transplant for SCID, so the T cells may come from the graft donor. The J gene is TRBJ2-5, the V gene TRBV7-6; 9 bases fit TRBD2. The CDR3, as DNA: TGTGCCAGCAGCTTCATAGCGGGGGCGACTTTGGAGACCCAGTACTTC. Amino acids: CASSFIAGATLETQYF.